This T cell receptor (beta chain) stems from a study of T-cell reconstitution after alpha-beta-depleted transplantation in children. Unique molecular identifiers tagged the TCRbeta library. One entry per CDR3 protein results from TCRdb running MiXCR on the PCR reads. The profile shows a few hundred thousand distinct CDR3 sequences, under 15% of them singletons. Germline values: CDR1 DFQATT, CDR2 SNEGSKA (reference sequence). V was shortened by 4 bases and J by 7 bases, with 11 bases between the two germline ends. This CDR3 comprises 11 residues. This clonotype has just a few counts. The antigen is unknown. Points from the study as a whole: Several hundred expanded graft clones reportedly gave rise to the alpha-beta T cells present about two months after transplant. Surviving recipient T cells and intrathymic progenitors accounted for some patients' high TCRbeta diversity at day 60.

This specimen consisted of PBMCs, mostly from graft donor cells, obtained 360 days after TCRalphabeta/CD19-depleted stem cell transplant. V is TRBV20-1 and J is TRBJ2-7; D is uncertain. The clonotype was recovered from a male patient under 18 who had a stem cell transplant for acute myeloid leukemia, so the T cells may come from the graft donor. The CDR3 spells CSAITPTEQYF. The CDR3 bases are TGCAGTGCTATCACACCCACAGAGCAGTACTTC.